This TCR beta chain was identified during a study of blood T cell repertoires in COVID-19. Across the study: Acute and convalescent COVID-19 samples came from the United States, Italy and Spain. T cells, B-cell-depleted T cells, or PBMCs supplied cDNA or gDNA.

In the original analysis: The assay estimated nucleated cells by amplifying reference gene primers. Assay used: immunoSEQ multiplex PCR; TCRdb lists only in-frame clones, some missing. V and J calls and clone size are given by that table; D and trimming were obtained from the DNA. This sample yields around 70,000 clones, of which approximately 81% are seen a single time; roughly 4.8% belongs to the top ten. Unmatched junction bases numbered 12, after V lost 0 bases and J lost 4 bases. The CDR3 extends over 18 amino acids. Germline CDR1 is SGHRS and CDR2 is YFSETQ. The J gene is TRBJ2-3, the V gene TRBV5-1; 9 positions match TRBD2. What was sequenced was peripheral blood. The sequence was collected from a woman at least 80 years old with active or convalescent COVID-19. In DNA, the CDR3 is TGCGCCAGCAGCTTGGCCGACAGGGTCGCGGGAGGGCCAGATACGCAGTATTTT. This sequence encodes CASSLADRVAGGPDTQYF.